Listed below are T cell receptor beta chains from one sample, sequenced in a study of OX40 agonist ivuxolimab in advanced cancers. Clones were sequenced by immunoSEQ multiplex PCR, and TCRdb holds only the in-frame ones, with some missing. The sample records almost 85,000 clones, 85% to 95% being singletons. Sequencing was performed on CD4+ or CD8+ T cells sorted from blood, taken in a trial of the OX40 agonist ivuxolimab. All receptors derive from an adult with an advanced solid tumor such as melanoma, head and neck, liver or kidney cancer. The CDR3 runs from the conserved cysteine through the conserved F or W. D genes are given only for firm matches. Clone size, where shown, is once, few, many, or a class for clones that have expanded.

j_call,clone_size,d_call,v_call,cdr3_aa,cdr3_nt
TRBJ2-1,.,TRBD2,TRBV4-2,CASSQVHREVGYNEQFF,TGTGCCAGCAGCCAAGTACACCGGGAGGTGGGCTACAATGAGCAGTTCTTC
TRBJ1-1,.,.,TRBV29-1,CSVEEPWGNTEAFF,TGCAGCGTTGAAGAACCCTGGGGGAACACTGAAGCTTTCTTT
TRBJ2-7,.,TRBD1,TRBV11-2,CASSSRTGGSYEQYF,TGTGCCAGCAGCTCCAGGACAGGGGGCTCCTACGAGCAGTACTTC
TRBJ2-5,.,.,TRBV28,CASSLLGGTPMETQYF,TGTGCCAGCAGTTTATTAGGGGGGACCCCAATGGAGACCCAGTACTTC
TRBJ2-7,.,TRBD2,TRBV6-5,CASKETSGRTYEQYF,TGTGCCAGCAAGGAGACTAGCGGGAGGACCTACGAGCAGTACTTC
TRBJ1-1,.,.,TRBV28,CASSLLGEDNTEAFF,TGTGCCAGCAGTTTATTAGGGGAGGACAACACTGAAGCTTTCTTT
TRBJ2-1,.,.,TRBV4-3,CASSQEQRVYNEQFF,TGCGCCAGCAGCCAAGAACAGCGGGTTTACAATGAGCAGTTCTTC
TRBJ2-7,.,.,TRBV7-7,CASSLRGGTAAYEQYF,TGTGCTAGCAGCCTCAGAGGGGGGACGGCAGCCTACGAGCAGTACTTC
TRBJ2-1,.,.,TRBV9,CASSVGGDEQFF,TGTGCCAGCAGCGTAGGGGGGGATGAGCAGTTCTTC
TRBJ2-7,.,.,TRBV9,CASSVSWGVSYEQYF,TGTGCCAGCAGCGTAAGTTGGGGCGTATCCTACGAGCAGTACTTC
TRBJ2-1,.,.,TRBV7-3,CASSFAASSYNEQFF,TGTGCCAGCAGCTTCGCGGCGAGCTCCTACAATGAGCAGTTCTTC
TRBJ1-1,.,.,TRBV7-2,CASSRGKLGNTEAFF,TGTGCCAGCAGCCGCGGGAAATTGGGAAACACTGAAGCTTTCTTT
TRBJ1-1,.,.,TRBV7-3,CASSPHGGGGIEAFF,TGTGCCAGCAGCCCTCATGGAGGTGGAGGCATTGAAGCTTTCTTT
TRBJ1-2,once,.,TRBV27,CASSSGAQGYTF,TGTGCCAGCAGTTCTGGGGCGCAGGGCTACACCTTC
TRBJ2-5,.,.,TRBV4-3,CASSPSRAKAETQYF,TGCGCCAGCAGCCCGAGCAGAGCTAAGGCCGAGACCCAGTACTTC
TRBJ1-1,.,.,TRBV13,CASSIYGTDGTEAFF,TGTGCCAGCAGCATCTACGGGACCGATGGGACTGAAGCTTTCTTT
TRBJ2-7,.,TRBD1,TRBV7-9,CASSFGTGGYEQYF,TGTGCCAGCAGCTTCGGGACAGGGGGCTACGAGCAGTACTTC
TRBJ2-2,.,TRBD2,TRBV9,CASSVGGTSGSWVSNTGELFF,TGTGCCAGCAGCGTCGGGGGGACTAGCGGTTCGTGGGTTTCGAACACCGGGGAGCTGTTTTTT
TRBJ2-1,.,TRBD1,TRBV29-1,CSAYGTASSSYNEQFF,TGCAGCGCCTACGGGACAGCCTCTAGCTCCTACAATGAGCAGTTCTTC
TRBJ1-5,.,TRBD1,TRBV28,CASSPGTGRINQPQHF,TGTGCCAGCAGTCCCGGGACAGGGAGGATCAATCAGCCCCAGCATTTT
TRBJ2-7,.,TRBD1,TRBV7-8,CASSHRGPSEQYF,TGTGCCAGCAGCCACAGGGGGCCGAGCGAGCAGTACTTC
TRBJ2-1,.,.,TRBV6-5,CASSYSSGAYNEQFF,TGTGCCAGCAGTTACTCGTCAGGCGCCTACAATGAGCAGTTCTTC
TRBJ2-7,once,.,TRBV5-4,CASSFRGYEQYF,TGTGCCAGCAGCTTTAGGGGTTACGAGCAGTACTTC
TRBJ1-5,.,.,TRBV28,CAGSDSNQPQHF,TGTGCCGGCAGCGATAGCAATCAGCCCCAGCATTTT
TRBJ2-7,.,TRBD1,TRBV6-1,CASSEAGTGLYEQYF,TGTGCCAGCAGTGAAGCGGGGACAGGGCTCTACGAGCAGTACTTC
TRBJ1-2,.,TRBD1,TRBV7-3,CASSYTGQGDLYFAF,TGTGCCAGCAGCTACACAGGACAGGGTGACCTTTACTTTGCCTTC
TRBJ2-1,once,TRBD2,TRBV29-1,CSVEVGTSGILLPSSYNEQFF,TGCAGCGTTGAAGTGGGGACTAGCGGGATCTTACTACCTAGCTCCTACAATGAGCAGTTCTTC
TRBJ2-5,.,.,TRBV11-3,CASSLEGPLRGVETQYF,TGTGCCAGCAGCTTAGAGGGGCCCCTGAGGGGAGTGGAGACCCAGTACTTC
TRBJ2-1,.,TRBD1,TRBV4-3,CASSQGQGSNEQFF,TGCGCCAGCAGCCAAGGACAGGGGTCCAATGAGCAGTTCTTC